The 27 T cell receptor beta chains presented below share a single source sample, sequenced in a study of T cell responses to AZD1222 COVID-19 vaccine. The repertoire was sequenced with immunoSEQ multiplex PCR; TCRdb's copy has only in-frame clones and lacks some. The sample lists about 120,000 clones, roughly nine tenths occurring once. The sequenced sample was peripheral blood, obtained on day 0 of AZD1222 vaccination. These receptors came from an adult in good health.

V is TRBV11-2 and J is TRBJ1-1; D remains ambiguous. This CDR3 is 12 amino acids long. The V gene lost 2 bases and the J gene lost 6 bases, with 7 bases spanning the gap. CDR1 and CDR2 from the germline V gene are SGHAT and FQNNGV. Here the CDR3 reads CASSLRVAEAFF. DNA of the CDR3: TGTGCCAGCAGCTTACGAGTGGCTGAAGCTTTCTTT.

J is TRBJ2-7 and V is TRBV28; D is perhaps TRBD2 (5 bases). The CDR3 is 14 residues long. Germline V gives CDR1 MDHEN, CDR2 SYDVKM. Trimming cost V 3 bases and J 6 bases, with 15 bases left between them. Here the CDR3 reads CASSFRAVSGEQYF. The DNA of the CDR3 is TGTGCCAGCAGTTTTAGAGCGGTCTCTGGCGAGCAGTACTTC.

The rearrangement joins TRBV10-2 to TRBJ2-5; D is ambiguous. The CDR3 contains 13 residues. CDR1 and CDR2 (germline): WSHSY, SAAADI. The V end was cut by 4 bases, the J end by 2 bases, with 8 bases between. CDR3 sequence: CASSARFQETQYF. In nucleotides, the CDR3 is TGCGCCAGCAGTGCCAGGTTTCAAGAGACCCAGTACTTC.

This sequence joins TRBV20-1 and TRBJ2-7, with D hard to call. Germline V gives CDR1 DFQATT, CDR2 SNEGSKA (reference sequence). The CDR3 length is 11 residues. V lost 5 bases to trimming and J lost 3 bases, with 8 bases between them. The CDR3 nucleotides are TGCAGTGCTTATCAGGACTACGAGCAGTACTTC. Translated: CSAYQDYEQYF.

V and J are TRBV4-2 and TRBJ2-2; maybe TRBD2 (5 bases). Looked up from germline, CDR1 is LGHNA and CDR2 is YNFKEQ. The V end lost 0 bases, the J end lost 4 bases, and 12 bases lay between the germline ends. This CDR3 comprises 16 residues. CDR3 nucleotides: TGTGCCAGCAGCCAAGATCATTCGGGGTCCACCGGGGAGCTGTTTTTT. Translation: CASSQDHSGSTGELFF.

The V and J genes are TRBV7-9 and TRBJ2-6, with TRBD1 matching 8 bases. Unmatched junction bases numbered 4, after V lost 5 bases and J lost 4 bases. Germline CDR1 reads SEHNR; CDR2 reads FQNEAQ (reference sequence). CDR3 size: 15 residues. CDR3 amino acids: CASSPGGGGANVLTF. The CDR3 DNA is TGTGCCAGCAGCCCAGGGGGCGGAGGGGCCAACGTCCTGACTTTC. The full variable domain, its missing parts supplied by reference TRBV7-9 and TRBJ2-6, is DTGVSQNPRHKITKRGQNVTFRCDPISEHNRLYWYRQTLGQGPEFLTYFQNEAQLEKSRLLSDRFSAERPKGSFSTLEIQRTEQGDSAMYLCASSPGGGGANVLTFGAGSRLTVL.

V gene TRBV19 combines with J gene TRBJ2-3, with 9 positions matching TRBD2. Germline V gives CDR1 LNHDA, CDR2 SQIVND (reference sequence). The CDR3 contains 16 residues. V dropped 3 bases and J dropped 0; count of bases not matched to a gene: 4. In nucleotides, the CDR3 is TGTGCCAGTAGTATGGGCGGGAGGGCAAGCACAGATACGCAGTATTTT. Protein product: CASSMGGRASTDTQYF.

This rearrangement joins TRBV5-1 to TRBJ2-1; 8 nucleotides agree with TRBD1. This CDR3 is 15 amino acids long. The V and J ends lost 0 bases and 4 bases, in that order; junction bases with no gene match: 3. Germline V CDR1 and CDR2: SGHRS, YFSETQ. The CDR3 spells CASSLETGVYNEQFF. In nucleotides, the CDR3 is TGCGCCAGCAGCTTGGAGACAGGGGTTTACAATGAGCAGTTCTTC. Drawing the rest from reference TRBV5-1 and TRBJ2-1, the complete variable domain is KAGVTQTPRYLIKTRGQQVTLSCSPISGHRSVSWYQQTPGQGLQFLFEYFSETQRNKGNFPGRFSGRQFSNSRSEMNVSTLELGDSALYLCASSLETGVYNEQFFGPGTRLTVL.

The CDR3: CASSLVPRGAGGNTIYF. CDR3 DNA sequence: TGTGCCAGCAGCTTAGTCCCTCGGGGGGCGGGTGGAAACACCATATATTTT. This rearrangement joins TRBV7-8 to TRBJ1-3; a possible D gene is TRBD1 (6 bases). The CDR3 length is 17 residues. Trimming shortened V by 1 base and J by 3 bases, and 16 bases separated the two germline ends. Germline V gene data show CDR1 as SGHVS and CDR2 as FQNEAQ.

The CDR3 DNA is TGTGCCTGGAGTGTGGGAGGGAATGGCTACACCTTC. It translates to CAWSVGGNGYTF. The V gene is TRBV30, the J gene TRBJ1-2, with D hard to call. The V gene's germline CDR1 is GTSNPN and CDR2 SVGIG (reference sequence). The CDR3 has 12 residues. The ends were cut back, 0 bases at V and 6 bases at J, with 8 bases in the middle.

V gene TRBV28 combines with J gene TRBJ1-6; no firm D call. The CDR3 contains 15 residues. V was shortened by 6 bases and J by 7 bases, with 16 bases between the two germline ends. CDR1 is MDHEN, CDR2 SYDVKM, per germline. The CDR3 bases are TGTGCCAGCAGGCGATTCTCCCCGCGGAATTCACCCCTCCACTTT. Protein: CASRRFSPRNSPLHF.

The chain joins TRBV7-9 to TRBJ1-2, with 7 bases fitting TRBD1. J lost 4 bases, V lost 3 bases, and 8 bases had no gene match. Germline CDR1 reads SEHNR; CDR2 reads FQNEAQ (reference sequence). The length of the CDR3 is 15 residues. The DNA of the CDR3 is TGTGCCAGCAGCTTTGAGGGGGCGCAAAGCTATGGCTACACCTTC. Protein product: CASSFEGAQSYGYTF.

The chain uses TRBV3-1 (or the pseudogene TRBV3-2) and TRBJ2-1; maybe TRBD1 (6 bases). The germline gives CDR1 LGHDT, CDR2 YNNKEL (reference sequence). Trimming removed 4 bases at V and 10 bases at J, with 14 bases between. The CDR3 is 13 residues long. CDR3 protein: CASSPAGTREQFF. In DNA form, the CDR3 reads TGTGCCAGCAGCCCGGCCGGGACACGGGAGCAGTTCTTC.

This clone showed up just once. This rearrangement joins TRBV28 to TRBJ1-2; 8 bases are a match to TRBD1. There are 13 residues in the CDR3. The V segment lost 9 bases and the J segment 4 bases; nucleotides outside the gene matches: 7. Germline V gene data show CDR1 as MDHEN and CDR2 as SYDVKM. The DNA for the CDR3 is TGTGCCAGTAGCCGGGACAGGCGCTATGGCTACACCTTC. It codes for CASSRDRRYGYTF.

This chain joins TRBV3-1 (or the pseudogene TRBV3-2) and TRBJ2-1; no firm D call. V was trimmed by 4 bases and J by 6 bases, leaving 13 bases between them. This CDR3 contains 14 residues. The germline gives CDR1 LGHDT, CDR2 YNNKEL (reference sequence). The chain's CDR3 is CASSRDWVGNEQFF. CDR3 coding DNA: TGTGCCAGCAGCCGAGATTGGGTAGGCAATGAGCAGTTCTTC.

The gene calls are TRBV7-9 and TRBJ2-1, with D unclear. This CDR3 is 12 amino acids long. Per the germline V gene, CDR1 is SEHNR and CDR2 is FQNEAQ (reference sequence). The V end was cut by 5 bases, the J end by 6 bases, with 8 bases between. The CDR3 sequence: CASSPPPNEQFF. The CDR3 region has the DNA TGTGCCAGCAGCCCCCCTCCCAATGAGCAGTTCTTC.

This clone was seen only a few times. This chain links TRBV9 with TRBJ1-2; TRBD1 is a possible D gene (6 bases). Germline lookup yields CDR1 SGDLS and CDR2 YYNGEE. The CDR3 length is 15 residues. V lost 0 bases to trimming and J lost 0 bases, with 9 bases between them. The CDR3 sequence: CASSVGQGTNYGYTF. CDR3 nucleotide sequence: TGTGCCAGCAGCGTAGGCCAGGGGACTAACTATGGCTACACCTTC. The full variable domain, completed using reference TRBV9 and TRBJ1-2, is DSGVTQTPKHLITATGQRVTLRCSPRSGDLSVYWYQQSLDQGLQFLIQYYNGEERAKGNILERFSAQQFPDLHSELNLSSLELGDSALYFCASSVGQGTNYGYTFGSGTRLTVV.

The V call is TRBV27, the J call TRBJ2-7, with TRBD2 matching 7 bases. The length of the CDR3 is 16 residues. V gave up 5 bases and J gave up 2 bases; unmatched junction bases: 12. Germline V gene data show CDR1 as MNHEY and CDR2 as SMNVEV (reference sequence). The CDR3 is CASSPTWDYRPYEQYF. CDR3 coding DNA: TGTGCCAGCAGTCCCACCTGGGACTACCGCCCCTACGAGCAGTACTTC.

The J gene is TRBJ2-1, the V gene TRBV11-2; 13 nucleotides line up with TRBD2. The CDR3 has 17 residues. Germline V gene sequence: CDR1 SGHAT, CDR2 FQNNGV. V lost 5 bases and J lost 8; bases outside the gene matches: 12. For the CDR3, the DNA is TGTGCCAGCAGCCCGTCGACTAGCGGGAGGTTCGGGGATGAGCAGTTCTTC. Translating gives CASSPSTSGRFGDEQFF.

V is TRBV30 and J is TRBJ1-3, with D possibly matching TRBD1 (5 bases). V lost 0 bases to trimming and J lost 4 bases, with 13 bases between them. Germline V gene data show CDR1 as GTSNPN and CDR2 as SVGIG (reference sequence). CDR3 length: 15 amino acids. The CDR3 protein is CAWSVRGVRGNTIYF. CDR3 bases: TGTGCCTGGAGTGTACGGGGGGTACGAGGAAACACCATATATTTT.

The chain is built from TRBV30 and TRBJ1-4, with D possibly matching TRBD1 (5 bases). V shed 1 base and J shed 6 bases, with 9 bases lying between them. The V gene's germline CDR1 is GTSNPN and CDR2 SVGIG (reference sequence). The CDR3 is made up of 13 amino acids. The CDR3 loop is CAWSGGADEKLFF. CDR3 DNA sequence: TGTGCCTGGAGTGGAGGGGCGGATGAAAAACTGTTTTTT.

The CDR3 region has the DNA TGTGCCAGTAGTGCCTCAGCGGGATCGAGAACAGATACGCAGTATTTT. It translates to CASSASAGSRTDTQYF. The rearrangement uses TRBV19 and TRBJ2-3; 7 bases fit TRBD2. Losses at the gene ends were 5 bases for V and 3 bases for J; bases not matched to a gene: 11. CDR3 length: 16 residues. Germline V gene data show CDR1 as LNHDA and CDR2 as SQIVND (reference sequence).

The V gene is TRBV4-1, the J gene TRBJ2-7, with D possibly matching TRBD1 (5 bases). V was clipped by 0 bases and J by 3 bases, with 12 bases between them. Germline values: CDR1 MGHRA, CDR2 YSYEKL. This CDR3 region has 15 residues. CDR3 sequence (DNA): TGCGCCAGCAGCCAAGATCATCAGGGTTACTACGAGCAGTACTTC. This gives the protein CASSQDHQGYYEQYF.

The chain recombines TRBV7-9 with TRBJ2-1; 9 bases are a match to TRBD2. CDR3 size: 18 residues. Germline lookup yields CDR1 SEHNR and CDR2 FQNEAQ (reference sequence). J gave up 2 bases and V 2 bases, and 10 bases lay outside the gene matches. CDR3 sequence: CASSLSAGGLNTYNEQFF. The CDR3 DNA follows: TGTGCCAGCAGCTTAAGCGCGGGAGGGCTCAACACCTACAATGAGCAGTTCTTC.

The chain has TRBV9 and TRBJ2-3; 7 bases align to TRBD2. The CDR3 loop spans 15 amino acids. Trimming took 3 bases from V and 2 from J; bases not matched to a gene: 6. Germline V gives CDR1 SGDLS, CDR2 YYNGEE. This CDR3 is CASSAGGTTTDTQYF. In DNA, the CDR3 is TGTGCCAGCAGCGCCGGAGGGACTACCACAGATACGCAGTATTTT.

The rearrangement joins TRBV24-1 to TRBJ2-3; 7 nucleotides align to TRBD2. CDR1 KGHDR and CDR2 SFDVKD come from the germline V gene. The CDR3 has 14 residues. The junction had 9 bases not matched to a gene; V was cut back by 7 bases and J by 6 bases. CDR3 residues: CATRDRSGTDTQYF. Here the CDR3 DNA reads TGTGCCACCAGGGACCGCAGCGGGACGGATACGCAGTATTTT.

The V and J genes are TRBV5-8 and TRBJ2-7; tentatively, D is TRBD1 (5 bases). Trimming took 2 bases from V and 11 from J, leaving 11 bases between them. The germline CDR1 and CDR2 sequences are SGHTS and YDEGEE. CDR3 length equals 11 residues. The CDR3: CASSLKTAEYF. The CDR3 DNA sequence: TGTGCCAGCAGCTTAAAGACAGCCGAGTACTTC.